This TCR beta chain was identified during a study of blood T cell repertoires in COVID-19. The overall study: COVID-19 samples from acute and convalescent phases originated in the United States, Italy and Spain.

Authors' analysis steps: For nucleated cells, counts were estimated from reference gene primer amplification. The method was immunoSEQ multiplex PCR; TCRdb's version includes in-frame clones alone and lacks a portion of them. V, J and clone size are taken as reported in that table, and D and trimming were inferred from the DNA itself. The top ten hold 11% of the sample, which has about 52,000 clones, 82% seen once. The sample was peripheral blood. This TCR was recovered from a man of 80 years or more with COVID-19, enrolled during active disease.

This CDR3 is CASSKGQGRTEAFF. CDR3 DNA: TGTGCCAGCAGCAAAGGGCAGGGAAGGACTGAAGCTTTCTTT. This chain joins TRBV21-1 and TRBJ1-1; the table calls TRBD1, which could not be checked here. TRBV21-1 is a documented pseudogene. This CDR3 region has 14 residues.